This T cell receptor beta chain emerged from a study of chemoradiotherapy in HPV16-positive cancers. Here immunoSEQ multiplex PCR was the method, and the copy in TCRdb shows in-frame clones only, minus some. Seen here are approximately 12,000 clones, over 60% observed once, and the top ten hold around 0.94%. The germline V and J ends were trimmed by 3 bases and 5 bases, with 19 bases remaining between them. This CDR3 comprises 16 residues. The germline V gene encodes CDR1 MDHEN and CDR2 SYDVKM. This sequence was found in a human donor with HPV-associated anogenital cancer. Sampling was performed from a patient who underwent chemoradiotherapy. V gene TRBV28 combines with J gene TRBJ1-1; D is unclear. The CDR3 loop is CASSFMGGRRHTEAFF. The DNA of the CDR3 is TGTGCCAGCAGTTTTATGGGTGGACGGCGGCATACTGAAGCTTTCTTT.